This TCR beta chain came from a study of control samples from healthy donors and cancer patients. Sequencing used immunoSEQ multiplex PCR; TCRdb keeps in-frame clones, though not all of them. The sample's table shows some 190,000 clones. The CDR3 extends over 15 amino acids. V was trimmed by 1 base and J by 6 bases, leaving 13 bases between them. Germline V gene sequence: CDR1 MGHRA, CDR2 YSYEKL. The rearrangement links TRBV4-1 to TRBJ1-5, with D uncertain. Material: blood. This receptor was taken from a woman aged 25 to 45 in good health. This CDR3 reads CASSQVVGGFQPQHF. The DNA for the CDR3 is TGCGCCAGCAGCCAAGTGGTCGGCGGGTTTCAGCCCCAGCATTTT.